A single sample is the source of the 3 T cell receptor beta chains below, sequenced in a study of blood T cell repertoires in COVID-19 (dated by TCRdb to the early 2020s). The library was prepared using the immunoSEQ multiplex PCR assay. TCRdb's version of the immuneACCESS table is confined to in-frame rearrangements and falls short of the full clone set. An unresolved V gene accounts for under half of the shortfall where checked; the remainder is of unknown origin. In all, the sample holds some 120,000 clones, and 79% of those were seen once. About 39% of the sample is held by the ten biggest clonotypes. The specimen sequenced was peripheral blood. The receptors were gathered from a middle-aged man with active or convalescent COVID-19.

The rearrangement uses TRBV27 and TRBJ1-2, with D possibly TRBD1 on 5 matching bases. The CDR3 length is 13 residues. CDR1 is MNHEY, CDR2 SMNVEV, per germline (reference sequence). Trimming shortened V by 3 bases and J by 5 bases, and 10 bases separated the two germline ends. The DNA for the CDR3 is TGTGCCAGCAGTTTGGGCAGGGCTTATGGCTACACCTTC. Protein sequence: CASSLGRAYGYTF.

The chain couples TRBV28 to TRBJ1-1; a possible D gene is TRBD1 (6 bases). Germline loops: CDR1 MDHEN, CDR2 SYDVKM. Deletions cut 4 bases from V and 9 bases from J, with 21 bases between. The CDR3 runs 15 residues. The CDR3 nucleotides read TGTGCCAGCAGTTCACAGATAGGACAGCGAGGTAAAGCTTTCTTT. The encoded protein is CASSSQIGQRGKAFF.

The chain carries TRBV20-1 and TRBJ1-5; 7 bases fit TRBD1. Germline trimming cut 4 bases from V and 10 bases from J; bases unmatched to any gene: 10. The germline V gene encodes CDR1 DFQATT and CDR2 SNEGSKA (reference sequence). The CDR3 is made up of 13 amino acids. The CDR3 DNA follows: TGCAGTGCTACTGACAGGGCGCTAGGACCCCAGCATTTT. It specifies CSATDRALGPQHF.